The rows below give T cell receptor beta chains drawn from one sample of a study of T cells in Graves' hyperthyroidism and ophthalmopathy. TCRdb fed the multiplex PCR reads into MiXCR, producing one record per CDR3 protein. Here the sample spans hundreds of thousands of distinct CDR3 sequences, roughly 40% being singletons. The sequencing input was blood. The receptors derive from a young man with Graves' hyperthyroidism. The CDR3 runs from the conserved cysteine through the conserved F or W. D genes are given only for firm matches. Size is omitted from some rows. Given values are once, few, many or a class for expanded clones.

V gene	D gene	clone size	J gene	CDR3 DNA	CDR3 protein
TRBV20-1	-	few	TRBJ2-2	TGCAGTGCTCTCCTTTACCCCACCGGGGAGCTGTTTTTT	CSALLYPTGELFF
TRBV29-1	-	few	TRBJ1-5	TGTGCCAGAGGATGGAATAGCAATCAGCCCCAGCATTTT	CARGWNSNQPQHF
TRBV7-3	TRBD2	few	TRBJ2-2	TGTGCCAGCAGCTTCAGCGGGGGGGCCGGGGAGCTGTTTTTT	CASSFSGGAGELFF
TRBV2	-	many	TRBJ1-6	TGTGCCAGCAGTGAAACCAGTAATTCACCCCTCCACTTT	CASSETSNSPLHF
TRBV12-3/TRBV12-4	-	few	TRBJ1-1	TGTGCCAGCAGGATTGACAGCCAGGGAGACACTGAAGCTTTCTTT	CASRIDSQGDTEAFF
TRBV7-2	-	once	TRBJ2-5	TGTGCCAGCAGCCAAGAACGCGCGGGCGGGGTAGAGACCCAGTACTTC	CASSQERAGGVETQYF
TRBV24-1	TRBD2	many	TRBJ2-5	TGTGCCACCAGTGATATCCGACTAGCGGGGGACCAAGAGACCCAGTACTTC	CATSDIRLAGDQETQYF
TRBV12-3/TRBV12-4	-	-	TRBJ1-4	TGTGCCAGCAGTTTGGAGTCAGAAAATGAAAAACTGTTTTTT	CASSLESENEKLFF
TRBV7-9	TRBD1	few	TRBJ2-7	TGTGCCAGCAGTTCCCCTCAGGGGGCACAGGAGCAGTACTTC	CASSSPQGAQEQYF
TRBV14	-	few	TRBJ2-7	TGTGCCAGCAGCCAAGCCGCCGGGACCGTCTTTTACGAGCAGTACTTC	CASSQAAGTVFYEQYF
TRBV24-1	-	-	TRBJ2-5	TGTGCCACCAGTGACCAAGATCAGCCCGGAGGGTTTGAGACCCAGTACTTC	CATSDQDQPGGFETQYF
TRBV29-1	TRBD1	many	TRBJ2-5	TGCAGCGTTGGGGACAGTGATGGAATGGCGACCCAGTACTTC	CSVGDSDGMATQYF
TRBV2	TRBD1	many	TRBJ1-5	TGTGCCAGTACCAGGGGGACGAGTCAGCCCCAGCATTTT	CASTRGTSQPQHF
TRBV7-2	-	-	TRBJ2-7	TGTGCCAGCAGCTTATTTCCGGGACTGAGCTCCTACGAGCAGTACTTC	CASSLFPGLSSYEQYF
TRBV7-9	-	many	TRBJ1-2	TGTGCCAGCAGCTTAGGTTCCCTGACGGACGCATCACTCTTC	CASSLGSLTDASLF